This TCR beta chain was sequenced during a study of blood T cell repertoires in COVID-19 (dated by TCRdb to the early 2020s). Turning to the overall study: Samples covering the acute and convalescent phases of COVID-19 were provided by collaborators in the United States, Italy and Spain. The sample metadata nearly always contained a de-identified subject ID, COVID-19 status, age in years and sex. Subjects who had been exposed to COVID-19, were actively infected with it, or had recovered from it provided the deeply sampled blood TCRbeta repertoires that made up the dataset. The prospective study material was composed of cDNA or gDNA derived from T cells, B-cell-depleted T cells, or PBMCs. Where HLA class I and class II types were available, the types were taken from metadata supplied by the sample provider, not from assay-based typing. The repertoires were released in a freely available public database intended as a resource for research on the immune response to SARS-CoV-2. The samples were drawn from the first 160 participants of the ongoing ImmuneRACE study and from over a thousand subjects provided by 6 global collaborators. What the research found in general, with its limitations: The amount of clinical and demographic metadata varied by source and participant and was provided uncurated.

The germline V gene (reference sequence) gives CDR1 as SGHAT and CDR2 as FQDESV. Measured from the cysteine to the phenylalanine, the CDR3 is 15 residues long. Only the CDR3 part of the read is kept: 45 bases, read in frame from the first base. After removal of 3 bases from V and 6 bases from J, the junction retains 7 bases not matched to a gene. Notes on this clone: Its antigen has not been determined. No much larger clone exists at a distance of one base, and base qualities are not known.

TCRbeta CDR3 regions were amplified from genomic DNA by means of the immunoSEQ Assay, a bias-controlled multiplex PCR. As for the original processing: Within the assay, amplification of reference gene primers was used to estimate how many nucleated cells each sample contained. To quantify the absolute abundance of each unique TCRbeta CDR3 rearrangement, sequence reads were collapsed and filtered. For each sample, productive Simpson clonality was calculated as the square root of Simpson's diversity index across productive rearrangements. Held by TCRdb, this immuneACCESS table contains in-frame sequences only and omits some clones. Under half of the omission traces to an unresolved V gene where checked; the cause of the rest is unknown. That table is the source of V, J and clone size, and D and trimming were worked out from the DNA. The sample yields about 130,000 clones; roughly 80% were counted once. Together, the top ten hold roughly 17% of the sample.

Whole blood was collected in K2EDTA tubes by collaborating institutions according to the institutions' own protocols. For TCRbeta analysis, collaborator samples were shipped as frozen whole blood, as isolated PBMCs, or as DNA extracted from either sample type. Sequencing was done on a sample of peripheral blood. The sequence was collected from a woman aged 45 to 65 with acute or convalescent COVID-19. The chain is encoded by TRBV11-1 joined to TRBJ2-2; TRBD2 aligns with 7 central bases. CDR3 protein: CASSLGGALAGELFF. The bases are TGTGCCAGCAGCTTGGGAGGGGCGCTCGCCGGGGAGCTGTTTTTT.